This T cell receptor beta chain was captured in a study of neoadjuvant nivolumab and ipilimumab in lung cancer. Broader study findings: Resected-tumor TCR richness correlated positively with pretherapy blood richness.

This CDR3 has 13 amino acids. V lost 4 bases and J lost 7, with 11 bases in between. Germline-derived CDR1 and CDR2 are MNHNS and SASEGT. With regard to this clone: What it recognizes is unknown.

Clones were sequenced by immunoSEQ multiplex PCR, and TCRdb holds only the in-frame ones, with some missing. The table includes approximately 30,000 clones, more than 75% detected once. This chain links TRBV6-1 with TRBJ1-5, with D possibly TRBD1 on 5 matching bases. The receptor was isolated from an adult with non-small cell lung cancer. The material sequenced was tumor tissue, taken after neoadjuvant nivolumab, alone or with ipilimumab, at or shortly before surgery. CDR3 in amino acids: CASSGDGGQPQHF. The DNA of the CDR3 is TGTGCCAGCAGTGGGGACGGTGGGCAGCCCCAGCATTTT.